This T cell receptor beta chain was captured in a study of T-cell reconstitution after alpha-beta-depleted transplantation in children. A library of TCRbeta sequences, prepared with unique molecular identifiers, was generated. In TCRdb, the PCR reads were re-called with MiXCR into one record per CDR3 protein. The top ten clones hold about 28% of a sample with about 980,000 distinct CDR3 sequences, about 30% of them seen once. CDR3 length: 12 residues. With 7 bases removed from V and 7 bases from J, the gap between germline ends came to 10 bases. Per germline, CDR1 SGHAT and CDR2 FQNNGV. This clonotype was seen a few times.

Sequenced material: PBMCs, mostly from graft donor cells, taken 360 days after TCRalphabeta/CD19-depleted stem cell transplant. This sequence originates from a boy in the first two years of life who had a stem cell transplant for SCID, so the T cells may come from the graft donor. V usage is TRBV11-2 and J usage is TRBJ1-4; TRBD1 might be the D (6 bases). The CDR3 loop reads CASKGGGEKLFF. CDR3 DNA sequence: TGTGCCAGCAAGGGGGGCGGTGAAAAACTGTTTTTT.